This is a list of T cell receptor beta chains from one sample in a study of CD8 T cells in Susac syndrome. TCRdb reanalysed the immunoSEQ multiplex PCR reads using MiXCR and keeps one entry per CDR3 protein. The data show roughly 140,000 distinct CDR3 sequences, about 94% seen once. The sequencing sample was made of CD8+ T cells from PBMCs. The source of these receptors is a human donor with multiple sclerosis. Both conserved end residues are part of each CDR3. Each record gives: CDR3 DNA, CDR3 protein, J gene, V gene, clone size, D gene. The D gene is left open where the match is weak. A clone size is listed for some rows: how often the clone was seen (once, few, many), or a class if it is expanded.

CDR3nt: TGTGCCAGCAGGCCCGGACAGCAGTGGCCTGAAGCTTTCTTT; CDR3aa: CASRPGQQWPEAFF; j_gene: TRBJ1-1; v_gene: TRBV6-5; abundance: NA; d_gene: NA
CDR3nt: TGCGCCAGCAGCGGAACACAGGGTTTAGGAAATTCACCCCTCCACTTT; CDR3aa: CASSGTQGLGNSPLHF; j_gene: TRBJ1-6; v_gene: TRBV5-1; abundance: once; d_gene: NA
CDR3nt: TGTGCCAGCAGCGTAGAGGGGACAGGGGGCAGGGAGCAGTACTTC; CDR3aa: CASSVEGTGGREQYF; j_gene: TRBJ2-7; v_gene: TRBV9; abundance: NA; d_gene: TRBD1
CDR3nt: TGTGCCAGCAGCCAAGGTCACGGGTACGAGCAGTACTTC; CDR3aa: CASSQGHGYEQYF; j_gene: TRBJ2-7; v_gene: TRBV14; abundance: NA; d_gene: NA
CDR3nt: TGTGCCAGCAGTTACGGGGTCCCCAATGAGCAGTTCTTC; CDR3aa: CASSYGVPNEQFF; j_gene: TRBJ2-1; v_gene: TRBV12-3/TRBV12-4; abundance: NA; d_gene: NA
CDR3nt: TGTGCCACCAGCAGTCGCAGGTCTTGGGAGCAGTACTTC; CDR3aa: CATSSRRSWEQYF; j_gene: TRBJ2-7; v_gene: TRBV15; abundance: NA; d_gene: NA
CDR3nt: TGTGCCAGCACCGTGGACAGGGAAGGGGCCAACGTCCTGACTTTC; CDR3aa: CASTVDREGANVLTF; j_gene: TRBJ2-6; v_gene: TRBV19; abundance: NA; d_gene: TRBD1
CDR3nt: TGTGCCAGCAGCTTACGCCCTTGGACATCGAACACCGGGGAGCTGTTTTTT; CDR3aa: CASSLRPWTSNTGELFF; j_gene: TRBJ2-2; v_gene: TRBV7-3; abundance: NA; d_gene: NA
CDR3nt: TGTGCCAGCAGTGACATAGCGGGGGCCTTCCATGAGCAGTTCTTC; CDR3aa: CASSDIAGAFHEQFF; j_gene: TRBJ2-1; v_gene: TRBV6-4; abundance: NA; d_gene: TRBD2
CDR3nt: TGTGCCAGCAGCGCCAGGGGAGATCAGCCCCAGCATTTT; CDR3aa: CASSARGDQPQHF; j_gene: TRBJ1-5; v_gene: TRBV7-8; abundance: NA; d_gene: NA
CDR3nt: TGTGCCAGCAGCGACAGTGGCGAGCAGTTCTTC; CDR3aa: CASSDSGEQFF; j_gene: TRBJ2-1; v_gene: TRBV9; abundance: NA; d_gene: NA
CDR3nt: TGCGCCAGCAGCCAAGGGGAGTTAACAGAGCAGTACTTC; CDR3aa: CASSQGELTEQYF; j_gene: TRBJ2-7; v_gene: TRBV4-1; abundance: NA; d_gene: NA
CDR3nt: TGTGCCAGCACAAAACGTGGCGAGCAGTACTTC; CDR3aa: CASTKRGEQYF; j_gene: TRBJ2-7; v_gene: TRBV27; abundance: few; d_gene: NA
CDR3nt: TGTGCCAGCAGCTTGGGGCCAGCTTCTGGAAACACCATATATTTT; CDR3aa: CASSLGPASGNTIYF; j_gene: TRBJ1-3; v_gene: TRBV5-8; abundance: few; d_gene: NA
CDR3nt: TGTGCCAGCAGTTTTTGGCGGGGGGCCGGGGAGCTGTTTTTT; CDR3aa: CASSFWRGAGELFF; j_gene: TRBJ2-2; v_gene: TRBV27; abundance: NA; d_gene: TRBD2
CDR3nt: TGCGCCAGCAGCTACAGGGGGGATACAACCTACGAGCAGTACTTC; CDR3aa: CASSYRGDTTYEQYF; j_gene: TRBJ2-7; v_gene: TRBV4-1; abundance: NA; d_gene: TRBD1
CDR3nt: TGTGCCAGCAGTTACTCGCAGGGGGAGGTGTGGCAGCCCCAGCATTTT; CDR3aa: CASSYSQGEVWQPQHF; j_gene: TRBJ1-5; v_gene: TRBV6-5; abundance: NA; d_gene: TRBD1
CDR3nt: TGTGCCAGCAGCTCCAGCCCGGGTTCCTTGGCTTCGGACTTC; CDR3aa: CASSSSPGSLASDF; j_gene: TRBJ1-2; v_gene: TRBV11-2; abundance: NA; d_gene: NA
CDR3nt: TGTGCCAGCAGTCCCCCGGGCCCGATCTATGGCTACACCTTC; CDR3aa: CASSPPGPIYGYTF; j_gene: TRBJ1-2; v_gene: TRBV27; abundance: NA; d_gene: NA
CDR3nt: TGTGCCAGCAGTTTAGAATTTCGGTCCTCAGGAGAGCAGTACTTC; CDR3aa: CASSLEFRSSGEQYF; j_gene: TRBJ2-7; v_gene: TRBV12-3/TRBV12-4; abundance: NA; d_gene: NA
CDR3nt: TGTGCCAGCAGCGCCCGGACTAGCGGGGTCGACGAGCAGTACTTC; CDR3aa: CASSARTSGVDEQYF; j_gene: TRBJ2-7; v_gene: TRBV9; abundance: NA; d_gene: TRBD2
CDR3nt: TGTGCCACCAGCCCGCCGGGACAGGGCTACGAGCAGTACTTC; CDR3aa: CATSPPGQGYEQYF; j_gene: TRBJ2-7; v_gene: TRBV15; abundance: NA; d_gene: TRBD1
CDR3nt: TGCAGTGCTAGAGATCTGATAGCGGGCCCCACAGATACGCAGTATTTT; CDR3aa: CSARDLIAGPTDTQYF; j_gene: TRBJ2-3; v_gene: TRBV20-1; abundance: NA; d_gene: TRBD2
CDR3nt: TGTGCCAGCAGCTTAACTCCGGGACAGATAGGTCTAGAGGCTTACGAGCAGTACTTC; CDR3aa: CASSLTPGQIGLEAYEQYF; j_gene: TRBJ2-7; v_gene: TRBV5-6; abundance: NA; d_gene: TRBD1
CDR3nt: TGTGCCAGCACCCTGGGGGAAGGGTCCTACGAGCAGTACTTC; CDR3aa: CASTLGEGSYEQYF; j_gene: TRBJ2-7; v_gene: TRBV5-4; abundance: once; d_gene: NA
CDR3nt: TGTGCCAGCAGCGGTAGCGGGGTCTCCTACAATGAGCAGTTCTTC; CDR3aa: CASSGSGVSYNEQFF; j_gene: TRBJ2-1; v_gene: TRBV9; abundance: NA; d_gene: TRBD2
CDR3nt: TGTGCCAGCAGCCAAGGGTTTACCGAGCAGTACTTC; CDR3aa: CASSQGFTEQYF; j_gene: TRBJ2-7; v_gene: TRBV3-1; abundance: NA; d_gene: NA
CDR3nt: TGTGCCTGGAGGGGACAGGGTAATTCACCCCTCCACTTT; CDR3aa: CAWRGQGNSPLHF; j_gene: TRBJ1-6; v_gene: TRBV30; abundance: NA; d_gene: TRBD1
CDR3nt: TGTGCCACCAGCAGAGTTGCAACCTACCAAGAGACCCAGTACTTC; CDR3aa: CATSRVATYQETQYF; j_gene: TRBJ2-5; v_gene: TRBV15; abundance: NA; d_gene: NA
CDR3nt: TGTGCCAGCATGAGCAACACTGAAGCTTTCTTT; CDR3aa: CASMSNTEAFF; j_gene: TRBJ1-1; v_gene: TRBV9; abundance: NA; d_gene: NA
CDR3nt: TGTGCCAGCAGCCTAAGCGGGGGGGTGACAGATACGCAGTATTTT; CDR3aa: CASSLSGGVTDTQYF; j_gene: TRBJ2-3; v_gene: TRBV9; abundance: NA; d_gene: TRBD2
CDR3nt: TGCGCCAGCACCCTGGGGGCAGATACAGATACGCAGTATTTT; CDR3aa: CASTLGADTDTQYF; j_gene: TRBJ2-3; v_gene: TRBV5-1; abundance: NA; d_gene: NA
CDR3nt: TGTGCCAGCAGCAAAAGGGTTCGTGAAAAACTGTTTTTT; CDR3aa: CASSKRVREKLFF; j_gene: TRBJ1-4; v_gene: TRBV3-1; abundance: NA; d_gene: NA
CDR3nt: TGTGCCAGCAGTTTTGGACAGGCCAATCAGCCCCAGCATTTT; CDR3aa: CASSFGQANQPQHF; j_gene: TRBJ1-5; v_gene: TRBV7-9; abundance: NA; d_gene: TRBD1
CDR3nt: TGCGCCAGCAGCCAAGATCCGCCCCCGAACACCGGGGAGCTGTTTTTT; CDR3aa: CASSQDPPPNTGELFF; j_gene: TRBJ2-2; v_gene: TRBV4-3; abundance: NA; d_gene: NA
CDR3nt: TGTGCCAGCAGTGAAATGAAAGGACAGGGGACCTTC; CDR3aa: CASSEMKGQGTF; j_gene: TRBJ1-2; v_gene: TRBV2; abundance: NA; d_gene: TRBD1
CDR3nt: TGTGCCAGCAGCTTAGGGGAAAGATACAATGAGCAGTTCTTC; CDR3aa: CASSLGERYNEQFF; j_gene: TRBJ2-1; v_gene: TRBV7-9; abundance: NA; d_gene: NA
CDR3nt: TGTGCCAGCAGCTTGGGTTTCGGGGGGCAGGGCTACGAGCAGTACTTC; CDR3aa: CASSLGFGGQGYEQYF; j_gene: TRBJ2-7; v_gene: TRBV5-4; abundance: NA; d_gene: NA
CDR3nt: TGCAGTGCTAGAGGGTACGGACAGATAAAATACGAGCAGTACTTC; CDR3aa: CSARGYGQIKYEQYF; j_gene: TRBJ2-7; v_gene: TRBV20-1; abundance: NA; d_gene: NA
CDR3nt: TGTGCCAGCAGCGTATATCTTAATTTGGGGACCGGGGACGAGCAGTACTTC; CDR3aa: CASSVYLNLGTGDEQYF; j_gene: TRBJ2-7; v_gene: TRBV11-2; abundance: NA; d_gene: NA
CDR3nt: TGCAGTGCTTTCGGACAGGGAAGGTGGAACACTGAAGCTTTCTTT; CDR3aa: CSAFGQGRWNTEAFF; j_gene: TRBJ1-1; v_gene: TRBV20-1; abundance: NA; d_gene: TRBD1
CDR3nt: TGTGCCAGCACCCTAACCGGGGCATTACAAGAGACCCAGTACTTC; CDR3aa: CASTLTGALQETQYF; j_gene: TRBJ2-5; v_gene: TRBV9; abundance: NA; d_gene: NA
CDR3nt: TGTGCCAGCAGTTACAGGGGTTTGTTGCTCGGCTACACCTTC; CDR3aa: CASSYRGLLLGYTF; j_gene: TRBJ1-2; v_gene: TRBV12-3/TRBV12-4; abundance: NA; d_gene: TRBD1
CDR3nt: TGTGCCTGGAGTCCACGGGACGATTACAGACAGCCCCAGCATTTT; CDR3aa: CAWSPRDDYRQPQHF; j_gene: TRBJ1-5; v_gene: TRBV30; abundance: NA; d_gene: NA
CDR3nt: TGTGCCATCAGTGACGACAGGGTCGGCTACACCTTC; CDR3aa: CAISDDRVGYTF; j_gene: TRBJ1-2; v_gene: TRBV10-3; abundance: NA; d_gene: TRBD1